These 27 T cell receptor beta chains share one sample of origin, sequenced in a study of T cell clonality in common variable immunodeficiency. Data came from immunoSEQ multiplex PCR; TCRdb stores just in-frame clones and leaves some out. This sample has around 57,000 clones, each found more than once. The specimen sequenced was peripheral blood mononuclear cells. These receptors all come from a person aged 18 to 70 in good health.

This clone was found many times. The read stops 3 residues short of the end of the CDR3; the missing end is completed from the germline J gene. The chain has TRBV5-1 and TRBJ2-2; perhaps TRBD2 as D (6 bases). Germline CDR1 and CDR2: SGHRS and YFSETQ. V was shortened by 4 bases and J by 4 bases, with 17 bases between the two germline ends. This CDR3 is built from 16 residues. CDR3 amino acids: CASSLAGRGPTGELFF. The sequenced CDR3 bases are TGCGCCAGCAGCCTGGCCGGGCGGGGACCCACCGGGGAG. Variable domain in full (rest from reference TRBV5-1 and TRBJ2-2): KAGVTQTPRYLIKTRGQQVTLSCSPISGHRSVSWYQQTPGQGLQFLFEYFSETQRNKGNFPGRFSGRQFSNSRSEMNVSTLELGDSALYLCASSLAGRGPTGELFFGEGSRLTVL.

In this sample, this clone turned up many times. With the read ending 3 residues before the CDR3 end, the germline J gene is used to fill in that end. V usage is TRBV7-9 and J usage is TRBJ2-7; 10 bases align to TRBD2. CDR1 is SEHNR, CDR2 FQNEAQ, per germline (reference sequence). CDR3 length: 15 amino acids. The J segment lost 3 bases and the V segment lost 6 bases, leaving 8 bases of the junction unmatched. The CDR3 loop reads CASSTLAGGGYEQYF. Incomplete CDR3 DNA: TGTGCCAGCAGTACCTTAGCGGGAGGCGGCTACGAG.

This clone was seen repeatedly, ten times or more. The read ends 3 residues before the CDR3 terminus; that terminus is restored from the germline J gene. The chain is built from TRBV7-8 and TRBJ1-4, with a weak D call TRBD1 (5 bases). This CDR3 has 15 residues. Trimming stripped 5 bases from V and 8 bases from J, with 18 bases between. CDR1 is SGHVS and CDR2 is FQNEAQ in the germline V gene. The CDR3 DNA, read in part, is TGTGCCAGCAGCCGAGATACAACGCGGGGGGAAAAA. This translates into CASSRDTTRGEK. The CDR3 in full is CASSRDTTRGEKLFF.

This clone appeared many times. The read comes to an end 3 residues before the CDR3 does, leaving the germline J gene to fill in the end. The chain recombines TRBV27 with TRBJ2-3; 10 bases agree with TRBD2. The CDR3 consists of 15 residues. CDR1 MNHEY and CDR2 SMNVEV come from the germline V gene (reference sequence). After removal of 3 bases from V and 0 bases from J, the junction contained 0 bases not matched to a gene. CDR3 DNA, as far as it was read: TGTGCCAGCAGTTTGACTAGCGGGAGCACAGATACG. It yields the protein CASSLTSGSTDT. The whole CDR3 protein is CASSLTSGSTDTQYF.

This clone was seen at least ten times. Read data end 3 residues before the CDR3 end; the end is taken from the germline J gene. The rearrangement uses TRBV6-1 and TRBJ2-6; 8 positions agree with TRBD1. Germline V gives CDR1 MNHNS, CDR2 SASEGT. Trimming removed 3 bases from V and 4 bases from J; junction bases left unmatched: 5. The CDR3 runs 16 residues. The sequenced part of the CDR3 DNA is TGTGCCAGCAGTGAGCAGGGGGCGGAGGGGGCCAACGTC. It codes for CASSEQGAEGANV. The whole CDR3 is CASSEQGAEGANVLTF.

This clone was recorded at least ten times. The read stops 3 residues short of the end of the CDR3; the missing end is completed from the germline J gene. The chain joins TRBV29-1 to TRBJ2-5, with 10 bases aligning to TRBD1. J lost 6 bases, V lost 3 bases, and 7 bases had no gene match. CDR3 length: 14 residues. The germline V gene encodes CDR1 SQVTM and CDR2 ANQGSEA. CDR3 sequence: CSVERDRGKKTQYF. Partial CDR3 DNA: TGCAGCGTTGAGAGGGACAGGGGAAAGAAGACC.

This clone appeared a few times. The DNA ends 3 residues before the CDR3 does, and the rest of the CDR3 is filled in from the germline J gene. The V and J genes are TRBV11-1 and TRBJ1-2, with D uncertain. This CDR3 comprises 15 residues. CDR1 and CDR2 (germline): SGHAT, FQDESV (reference sequence). The CDR3 here is CASSLRAGVQETYTF. Incomplete CDR3 DNA: TGTGCCAGCAGCTTACGGGCGGGAGTCCAAGAGACC.

This clone was seen ten or more times. The missing CDR3 end, 3 residues past where the read stops, is filled in from the germline J gene. The sample has other DNA sequences that encode this CDR3 too. The chain joins TRBV5-1 to TRBJ1-1; D gene unclear. Trimming shortened V by 0 bases and J by 4 bases, and 10 bases separated the two germline ends. The CDR3 has 14 amino acids. From germline, CDR1 is SGHRS and CDR2 YFSETQ. Here the CDR3 reads CASSLVLLGTEAFF. The sequenced part of the CDR3 DNA is TGCGCCAGCAGCTTGGTACTACTGGGCACTGAA.

This clone was seen ten or more times. The read ends 3 residues shy of where the CDR3 ends; the end is completed using the germline J gene. The chain links TRBV5-1 to TRBJ2-5; 9 nucleotides line up with TRBD2. After removal of 1 base from V and 3 bases from J, the junction contained 4 bases not matched to a gene. Germline lookup yields CDR1 SGHRS and CDR2 YFSETQ. The CDR3 totals 15 residues. CDR3 residues: CASSLPIAGEETQYF. The sequenced CDR3 bases are TGCGCCAGCAGCTTGCCAATAGCGGGAGAAGAGACC.

This clone was detected many times. Coverage ceases 3 residues before the CDR3 finishes, and the germline J gene fills in the end. The chain recombines TRBV6-2 or TRBV6-3 with TRBJ1-2, with D possibly being TRBD1 (5 bases). The germline V gene encodes CDR1 MNHEY and CDR2 SVGEGT. CDR3 length: 13 amino acids. Trimming removed 8 bases at V and 2 bases at J, with 12 bases between. The DNA read from the CDR3 is TGTGCCAGCGCGGGGCAGACCAACTATGGC. This codes for CASAGQTNYG. The full CDR3 sequence reads CASAGQTNYGYTF.

In its sample, this clone was seen many times. The CDR3 end is not reached by the read, which stops 3 residues before it; the germline J gene fills it in. The rearrangement uses TRBV5-1 and TRBJ2-3; 12 nucleotides line up with TRBD2. The CDR3 runs 16 residues. CDR1 SGHRS and CDR2 YFSETQ come from the germline V gene. The V segment lost 3 bases and the J segment 4 bases; nucleotides outside the gene matches: 6. The CDR3 DNA, read in part, is TGCGCCAGCAGCTCCGCTACTAGCGGGAGGTCAGATACG. Amino acid sequence: CASSSATSGRSDT. The full CDR3 is CASSSATSGRSDTQYF.

This clone was seen many times. The read ends 3 residues shy of where the CDR3 ends; the end is completed using the germline J gene. V usage is TRBV5-4 and J usage is TRBJ2-2, with D hard to call. This CDR3 is 15 amino acids long. CDR1 and CDR2 from the germline V gene are SGHNT and YYREEE (reference sequence). Trimming stripped 0 bases from V and 1 base from J, with 7 bases between. CDR3 region: CASSLAGWNTGELFF. The sequenced CDR3 bases are TGTGCCAGCAGCTTGGCCGGGTGGAACACCGGGGAG.

This clone has a count of ten or more. The read ends 3 residues early relative to the CDR3; the germline J gene fills the gap. The V and J genes are TRBV5-1 and TRBJ2-7; D gene ambiguous. The V gene lost 0 bases and the J gene lost 2 bases, with 6 bases spanning the gap. The CDR3 loop spans 13 amino acids. CDR1 is SGHRS, CDR2 YFSETQ, per germline. This CDR3 is CASSLADTYEQYF. CDR3 DNA (partial): TGCGCCAGCAGCTTGGCAGATACCTACGAG. Drawing the rest from reference TRBV5-1 and TRBJ2-7, the complete variable domain is KAGVTQTPRYLIKTRGQQVTLSCSPISGHRSVSWYQQTPGQGLQFLFEYFSETQRNKGNFPGRFSGRQFSNSRSEMNVSTLELGDSALYLCASSLADTYEQYFGPGTRLTVT.

The sequenced part of the CDR3 DNA is TGCGCCAGCAGCTACGTCGCGGGAGGAACGTACAATGAG. This translates into CASSYVAGGTYNE. The entire CDR3 protein is CASSYVAGGTYNEQFF. The rearrangement joins TRBV5-1 to TRBJ2-1; TRBD2 matches 8 bases. From the germline J gene comes the end of the CDR3, since the read stops 3 residues before it. V lost 3 bases and J lost 4; bases outside the gene matches: 9. This CDR3 spans 16 amino acids. Germline-derived CDR1 and CDR2 are SGHRS and YFSETQ.

This clone showed up many times. The DNA ends 3 residues before the CDR3 does, and the rest of the CDR3 is filled in from the germline J gene. The chain combines TRBV20-1 with TRBJ2-5, with 9 bases that match TRBD1. This CDR3 has 15 amino acids. Germline V gene data show CDR1 as DFQATT and CDR2 as SNEGSKA (reference sequence). The trim removed 8 bases at V and 4 bases at J, leaving 14 bases unmatched. The CDR3 region is CSTGPGTGNLETQYF. The part of the CDR3 DNA that was read is TGCAGTACGGGGCCCGGGACAGGGAATTTAGAGACC.

Many counts were recorded for this clone. The part of the CDR3 DNA that was read is TGCAGCGTTGGCCCCGGGACAGGGGTAAATGTAGGGTACAATGAG. Translating gives CSVGPGTGVNVGYNE. The complete CDR3 sequence is CSVGPGTGVNVGYNEQFF. The chain employs TRBV29-1 and TRBJ2-1; TRBD1 matches at 10 bases. The read terminates 3 residues before the CDR3 end, so the remaining end is supplied by the germline J gene. The V gene end was trimmed by 4 bases and the J gene end by 4 bases; junction bases not matched to a gene: 16. Germline CDR1 SQVTM, CDR2 ANQGSEA. The CDR3 sequence is 18 residues long.

This clone was recorded at least ten times. The read falls 3 residues short of the CDR3 end, and the missing part is taken from the germline J gene. The chain uses TRBV30 and TRBJ1-1; D unclear. CDR1 is GTSNPN and CDR2 is SVGIG in the germline V gene (reference sequence). This CDR3 is built from 11 residues. Incomplete CDR3 DNA: TGTGCCTGGGAGAAATGGGCAGAA. Its protein product is CAWEKWAE. The full CDR3 is CAWEKWAEAFF.

This clone was found many times. The germline gene is not matched at one end of the junction; a read error may be the cause. From the germline J gene comes the end of the CDR3, since the read stops 3 residues before it. The rearrangement joins TRBV7-7 to TRBJ2-5, with 12 bases aligning to TRBD1. CDR1 SSHAT and CDR2 FNYEAQ come from the germline V gene (reference sequence). The CDR3 consists of 17 residues. CDR3 bases read: TGTGCTAGCAGCCCCGGGACAGGGGGCGTGCTTGGGGAGACC. As protein: CASSPGTGGVLGET. The entire CDR3 reads CASSPGTGGVLGETQYF.

This clone was counted many times. The observed sequence ends 3 residues before the CDR3 terminus, with the missing tail filled in from the germline J gene. The chain has TRBV20-1 and TRBJ2-6; 9 nucleotides align to TRBD1. V was clipped by 4 bases and J by 1 base; unmatched bases: 2. The CDR3 contains 15 residues. Germline loops: CDR1 DFQATT, CDR2 SNEGSKA (reference sequence). The sequenced part of the CDR3 DNA is TGCAGTGCTACCGGGACAGGGTCTGGGGCCAACGTC. It specifies CSATGTGSGANV. The whole CDR3 region reads CSATGTGSGANVLTF.

This clone came up many times. The part of the CDR3 DNA that was read is TGCAGTGCTACAGGGTCGGAGACC. Protein product: CSATGSET. The CDR3 in its entirety is CSATGSETQYF. The V and J genes are TRBV20-1 and TRBJ2-5, with a tentative D call TRBD1 (5 bases). The read gets to within 3 residues of the CDR3 end, and the germline J gene fills in the rest. The V gene's germline CDR1 is DFQATT and CDR2 SNEGSKA (reference sequence). The CDR3 spans 11 residues. Trimming pared 4 bases from V and 5 bases from J, leaving 8 bases between.

There are many counts of this clone. The read ends 3 residues shy of where the CDR3 ends; the end is completed using the germline J gene. This chain connects TRBV30 to TRBJ1-1, with a tentative D call TRBD1 (5 bases). The CDR3 is made up of 12 amino acids. Deletions cut 5 bases from V and 2 bases from J, with 9 bases between. Germline V CDR1 and CDR2: GTSNPN, SVGIG (reference sequence). The covered CDR3 bases are TGTGCCTGGGACAGCGTAAACACTGAA. This gives the protein CAWDSVNTE. The full-length CDR3 reads as CAWDSVNTEAFF.

This clone came up many times. The read ends 3 residues early relative to the CDR3; the germline J gene fills the gap. The chain has TRBV29-1 and TRBJ2-2; D perhaps matches TRBD2 (6 bases). CDR3 size: 14 residues. Trimming removed 7 bases from V and 6 bases from J, with 18 bases in between. Germline V lookup: CDR1 SQVTM, CDR2 ANQGSEA. This CDR3 is CSAQPGLRAGELFF. Partial CDR3 DNA: TGCAGCGCACAACCGGGACTTAGGGCCGGGGAG.

Of note for this clone: The CDR3 end falls 3 residues outside the read, so it is completed with the germline J gene. The genes are TRBV7-2 and TRBJ1-2; D gene uncertain. The CDR3 covers 16 residues. CDR1 and CDR2 from the germline V gene are SGHTA and FQGNSA. This CDR3 reads CASSLALAEATDTYTF. Partial CDR3 DNA: TGTGCCAGCAGCTTAGCGCTAGCGGAAGCCACAGATACC.

At least ten counts were recorded for this clone. Coverage ceases 3 residues before the CDR3 finishes, and the germline J gene fills in the end. This chain connects TRBV11-2 to TRBJ1-1, with D maybe TRBD1 (5 bases). V was trimmed by 1 base and J by 5 bases, leaving 11 bases between them. The germline gives CDR1 SGHAT, CDR2 FQNNGV. The CDR3 consists of 14 residues. The sequenced CDR3 bases are TGTGCCAGCAGCTTAGCGGGGGTCAAAACTGAA. Residues: CASSLAGVKTE. From start to end, the CDR3 is CASSLAGVKTEAFF.

This clone was seen repeatedly, ten times or more. Read coverage stops 3 residues before the CDR3 terminus; the germline J gene supplies the remainder. The chain uses TRBV19 and TRBJ2-5; TRBD2 matches at 13 bases. Germline V gene sequence: CDR1 LNHDA, CDR2 SQIVND (reference sequence). This CDR3 contains 15 residues. J lost 2 bases, V lost 7 bases, and 4 bases had no gene match. The CDR3 sequence is CASKRGLAGQETQYF. CDR3 DNA, as far as it was read: TGTGCCAGTAAGAGGGGACTAGCGGGACAAGAGACC.

The sample holds many counts of this clone. The CDR3: CSAAGTSGLLNEQFF. CDR3 DNA, as far as it was read: TGCAGTGCTGCCGGGACTAGCGGTCTTTTGAATGAG. This chain links TRBV20-1 with TRBJ2-1; TRBD2 agrees at 11 bases. The read comes to an end 3 residues before the CDR3 does, leaving the germline J gene to fill in the end. CDR1 and CDR2 (germline): DFQATT, SNEGSKA (reference sequence). Trimming at V came to 5 bases and at J to 7 bases, leaving 10 bases not matched to a gene. The CDR3 length is 15 residues.

This clone was seen many times. The missing CDR3 end, 3 residues past where the read stops, is filled in from the germline J gene. The chain is built from TRBV19 and TRBJ2-5; no clear D. Per the germline V gene, CDR1 is LNHDA and CDR2 is SQIVND (reference sequence). Trimming took 5 bases from V and 2 from J, leaving 12 bases between them. CDR3 length equals 14 residues. CDR3 protein: CASSQQQLQETQYF. CDR3 DNA, as far as it was read: TGTGCCAGTAGTCAGCAACAGTTACAAGAGACC.